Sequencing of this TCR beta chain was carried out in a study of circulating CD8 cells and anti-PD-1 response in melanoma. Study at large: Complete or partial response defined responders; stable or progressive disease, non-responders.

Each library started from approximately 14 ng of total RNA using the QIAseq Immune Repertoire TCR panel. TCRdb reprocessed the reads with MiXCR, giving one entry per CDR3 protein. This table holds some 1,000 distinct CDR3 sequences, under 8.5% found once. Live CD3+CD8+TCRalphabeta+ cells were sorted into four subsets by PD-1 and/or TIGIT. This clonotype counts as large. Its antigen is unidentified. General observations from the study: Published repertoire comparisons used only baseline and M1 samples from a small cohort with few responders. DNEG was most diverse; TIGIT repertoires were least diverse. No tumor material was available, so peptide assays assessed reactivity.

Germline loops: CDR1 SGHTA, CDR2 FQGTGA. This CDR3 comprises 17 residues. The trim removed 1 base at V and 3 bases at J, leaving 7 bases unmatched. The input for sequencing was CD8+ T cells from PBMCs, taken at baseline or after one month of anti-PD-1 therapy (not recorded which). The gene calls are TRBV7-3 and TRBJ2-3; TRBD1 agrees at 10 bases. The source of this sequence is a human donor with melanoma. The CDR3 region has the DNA TGTGCCAGCAGCTTAATGCCCGGGACAGGGGTGACAGATACGCAGTATTTT. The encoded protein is CASSLMPGTGVTDTQYF. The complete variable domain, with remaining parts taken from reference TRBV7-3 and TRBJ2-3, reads GAGVSQTPSNKVTEKGKYVELRCDPISGHTALYWYRQSLGQGPEFLIYFQGTGAADDSGLPNDRFFAVRPEGSVSTLKIQRTERGDSAVYLCASSLMPGTGVTDTQYFGPGTRLTVL.